This T cell receptor beta chain was profiled in a study of control samples from healthy donors and cancer patients. This CDR3 comprises 14 residues. The V gene lost 6 bases and the J gene lost 1 base, with 13 bases spanning the gap. CDR1 is MDHEN and CDR2 is SYDVKM in the germline V gene. The assay was immunoSEQ multiplex PCR, and TCRdb's table has in-frame clones only and misses some. The profile shows some 110,000 clones, around 82% of them singletons. This rearrangement joins TRBV28 to TRBJ2-7; D perhaps matches TRBD2 (6 bases). The TCR was taken from a woman aged 50 to 60 in good health. Sequenced sample: blood. This CDR3 is CASRDAGTSYEQYF. In DNA, the CDR3 is TGTGCCAGCAGGGATGCCGGGACTTCCTACGAGCAGTACTTC.